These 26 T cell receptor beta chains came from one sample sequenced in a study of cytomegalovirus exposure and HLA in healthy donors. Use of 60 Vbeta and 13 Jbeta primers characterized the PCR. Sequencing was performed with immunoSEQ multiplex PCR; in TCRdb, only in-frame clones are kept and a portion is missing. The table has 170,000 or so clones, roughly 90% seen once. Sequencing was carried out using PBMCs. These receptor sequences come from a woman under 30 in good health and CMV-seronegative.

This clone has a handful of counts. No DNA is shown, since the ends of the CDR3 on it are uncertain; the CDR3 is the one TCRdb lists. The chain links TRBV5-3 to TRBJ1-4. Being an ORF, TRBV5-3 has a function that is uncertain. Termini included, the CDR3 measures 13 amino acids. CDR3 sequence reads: CARSFLLFGGGTF.

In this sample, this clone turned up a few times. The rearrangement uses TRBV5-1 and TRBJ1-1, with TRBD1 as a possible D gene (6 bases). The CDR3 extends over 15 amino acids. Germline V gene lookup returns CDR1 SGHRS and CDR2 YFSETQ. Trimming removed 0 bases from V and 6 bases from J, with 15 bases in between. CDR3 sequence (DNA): TGCGCCAGCAGCTTGGAGGGAAGGGGGAAAGCTGAAGCTTTCTTT. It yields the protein CASSLEGRGKAEAFF. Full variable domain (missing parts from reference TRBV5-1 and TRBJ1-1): KAGVTQTPRYLIKTRGQQVTLSCSPISGHRSVSWYQQTPGQGLQFLFEYFSETQRNKGNFPGRFSGRQFSNSRSEMNVSTLELGDSALYLCASSLEGRGKAEAFFGQGTRLTVV.

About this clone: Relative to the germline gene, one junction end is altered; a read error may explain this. CDR3 nucleotides: TGTGCCAGCAACTTGCGGACAGGGATAGTGGTTAACTATGGCTACACCTTC. This codes for CASNLRTGIVVNYGYTF. The genes are TRBV5-4 and TRBJ1-2; TRBD1 matches at 8 bases. This CDR3 contains 17 residues. Germline assignment: CDR1 SGHNT and CDR2 YYREEE (reference sequence). Variable domain in full (rest from reference TRBV5-4 and TRBJ1-2): ETGVTQSPTHLIKTRGQQVTLRCSSQSGHNTVSWYQQALGQGPQFIFQYYREEENGRGNFPPRFSGLQFPNYSSELNVNALELDDSALYLCASNLRTGIVVNYGYTFGSGTRLTVV.

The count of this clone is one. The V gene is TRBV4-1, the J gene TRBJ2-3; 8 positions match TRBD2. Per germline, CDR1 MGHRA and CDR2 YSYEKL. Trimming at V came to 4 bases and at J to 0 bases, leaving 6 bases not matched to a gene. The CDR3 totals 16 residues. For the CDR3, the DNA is TGCGCCAGCAGCCCCCAGCGGGGGTCTAGCACAGATACGCAGTATTTT. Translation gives CASSPQRGSSTDTQYF.

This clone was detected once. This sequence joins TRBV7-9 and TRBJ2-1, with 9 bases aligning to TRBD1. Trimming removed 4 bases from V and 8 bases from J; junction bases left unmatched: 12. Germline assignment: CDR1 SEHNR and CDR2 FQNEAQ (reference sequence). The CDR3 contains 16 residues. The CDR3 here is CASSSYMGQGYHEQFF. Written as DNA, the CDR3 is TGTGCCAGCAGCTCATATATGGGACAGGGTTATCATGAGCAGTTCTTC.

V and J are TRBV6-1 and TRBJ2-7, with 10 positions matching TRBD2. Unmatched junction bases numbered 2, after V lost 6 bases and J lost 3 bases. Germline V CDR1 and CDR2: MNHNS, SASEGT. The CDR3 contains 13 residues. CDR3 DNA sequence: TGTGCCAGCAGCCTAGCGGGGGTCTACGAGCAGTACTTC. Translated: CASSLAGVYEQYF.

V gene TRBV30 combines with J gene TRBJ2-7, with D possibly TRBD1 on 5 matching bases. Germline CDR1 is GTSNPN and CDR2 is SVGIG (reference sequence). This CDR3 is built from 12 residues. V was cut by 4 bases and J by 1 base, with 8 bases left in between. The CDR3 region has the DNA TGTGCCTGGAAAGGGGATTCCTACGAGCAGTACTTC. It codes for CAWKGDSYEQYF.

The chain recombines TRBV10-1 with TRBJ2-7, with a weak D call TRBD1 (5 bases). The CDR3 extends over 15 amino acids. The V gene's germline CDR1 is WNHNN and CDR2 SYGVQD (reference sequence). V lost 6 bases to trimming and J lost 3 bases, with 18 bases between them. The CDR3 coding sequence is TGCGCCAGCAGGTCACAGGTCCTAAAAGTCTACGAGCAGTACTTC. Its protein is CASRSQVLKVYEQYF.

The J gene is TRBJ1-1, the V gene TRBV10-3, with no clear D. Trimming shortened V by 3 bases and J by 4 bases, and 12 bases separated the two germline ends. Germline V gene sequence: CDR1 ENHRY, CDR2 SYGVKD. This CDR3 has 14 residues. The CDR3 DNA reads TGTGCCATCAGTGACCCGGGAAGTGGCACTGAAGCTTTCTTT. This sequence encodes CAISDPGSGTEAFF.

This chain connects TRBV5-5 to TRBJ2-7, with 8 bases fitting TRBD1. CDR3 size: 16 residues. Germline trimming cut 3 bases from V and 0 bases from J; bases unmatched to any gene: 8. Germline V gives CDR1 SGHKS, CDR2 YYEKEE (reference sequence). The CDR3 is CASSSDRGRLSYEQYF. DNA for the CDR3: TGTGCCAGCAGCTCCGACAGGGGCCGCCTCTCCTACGAGCAGTACTTC.

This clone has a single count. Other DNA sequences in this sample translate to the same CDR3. CDR3 protein: CASSTGQEQYF. The DNA for the CDR3 is TGTGCCAGCAGCACAGGGCAAGAGCAGTACTTC. This chain uses TRBV5-6 with TRBJ2-7; a possible D gene is TRBD1 (6 bases). Trimming cost V 4 bases and J 7 bases, with 9 bases left between them. Germline V CDR1 and CDR2: SGHDT, YYEEEE. The CDR3 totals 11 residues.

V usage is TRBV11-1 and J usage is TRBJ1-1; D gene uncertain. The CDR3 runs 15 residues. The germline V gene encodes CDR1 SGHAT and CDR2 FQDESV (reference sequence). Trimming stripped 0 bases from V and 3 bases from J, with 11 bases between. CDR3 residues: CASSLAGWHDTEAFF. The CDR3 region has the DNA TGTGCCAGCAGCTTAGCGGGCTGGCACGACACTGAAGCTTTCTTT.

CDR3 in DNA: TGTGCCAGCACCCAGACAGGGGGCAGTGGAAACACCATATATTTT. Translating it yields CASTQTGGSGNTIYF. J is TRBJ1-3 and V is TRBV27; TRBD1 matches at 10 bases. The germline CDR1 and CDR2 sequences are MNHEY and SMNVEV (reference sequence). V shed 7 bases and J 3 bases; nucleotides not matched to a gene: 6. The CDR3 spans 15 residues.

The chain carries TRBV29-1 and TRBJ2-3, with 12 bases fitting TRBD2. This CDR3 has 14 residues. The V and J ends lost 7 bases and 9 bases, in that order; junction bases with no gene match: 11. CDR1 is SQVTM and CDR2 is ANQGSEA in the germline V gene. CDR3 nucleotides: TGCAGCGCCCGGAAAGGACTAGCGGGGCTCACGCAGTATTTT. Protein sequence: CSARKGLAGLTQYF.

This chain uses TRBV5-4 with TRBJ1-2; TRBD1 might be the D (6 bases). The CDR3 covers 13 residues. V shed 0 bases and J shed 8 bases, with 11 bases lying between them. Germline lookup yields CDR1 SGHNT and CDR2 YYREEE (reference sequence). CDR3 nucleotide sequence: TGTGCCAGCAGCTTGGACAGGGATCGAGGCTACACCTTC. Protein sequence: CASSLDRDRGYTF.

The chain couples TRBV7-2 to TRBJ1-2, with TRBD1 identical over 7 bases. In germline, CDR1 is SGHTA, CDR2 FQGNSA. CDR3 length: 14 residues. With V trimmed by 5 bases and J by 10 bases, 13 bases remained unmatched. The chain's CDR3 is CASSLHGQASDYTF. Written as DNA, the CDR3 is TGTGCCAGCAGCCTCCATGGACAGGCGTCTGACTACACCTTC.

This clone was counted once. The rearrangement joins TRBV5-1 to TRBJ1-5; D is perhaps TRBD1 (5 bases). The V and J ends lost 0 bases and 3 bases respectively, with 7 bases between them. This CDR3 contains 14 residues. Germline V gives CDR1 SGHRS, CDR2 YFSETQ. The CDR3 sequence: CASSLAGDNQPQHF. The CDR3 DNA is TGCGCCAGCAGCTTGGCGGGGGACAATCAGCCCCAGCATTTT.

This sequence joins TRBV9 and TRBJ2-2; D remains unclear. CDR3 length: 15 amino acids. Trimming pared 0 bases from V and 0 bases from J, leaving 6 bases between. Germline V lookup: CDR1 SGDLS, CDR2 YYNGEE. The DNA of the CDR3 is TGTGCCAGCAGCGTAGCCAGGACGAACACCGGGGAGCTGTTTTTT. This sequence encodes CASSVARTNTGELFF.

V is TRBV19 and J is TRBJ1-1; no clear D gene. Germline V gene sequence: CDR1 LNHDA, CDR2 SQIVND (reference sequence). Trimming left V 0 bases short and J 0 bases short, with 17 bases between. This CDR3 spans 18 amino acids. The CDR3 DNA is TGTGCCAGTAGTATAGAGGGCCCGCGGACTCTTATGAACACTGAAGCTTTCTTT. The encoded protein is CASSIEGPRTLMNTEAFF.

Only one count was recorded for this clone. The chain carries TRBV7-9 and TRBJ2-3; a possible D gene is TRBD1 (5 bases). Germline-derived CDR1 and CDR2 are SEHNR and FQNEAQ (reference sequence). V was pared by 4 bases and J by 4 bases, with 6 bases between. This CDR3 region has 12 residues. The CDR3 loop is CASSWGADTQYF. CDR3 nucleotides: TGTGCCAGCAGCTGGGGCGCAGATACGCAGTATTTT.

The DNA of the CDR3 is TGTGCCAGCAGCTCCGGGACAGGGGGTTATCAGCCCCAGCATTTT. Protein sequence: CASSSGTGGYQPQHF. The V gene is TRBV7-9, the J gene TRBJ1-5; 11 bases are a match to TRBD1. From germline, CDR1 is SEHNR and CDR2 FQNEAQ (reference sequence). V was pared by 4 bases and J by 5 bases, with 4 bases of the junction left unmatched. The CDR3 runs 15 residues.

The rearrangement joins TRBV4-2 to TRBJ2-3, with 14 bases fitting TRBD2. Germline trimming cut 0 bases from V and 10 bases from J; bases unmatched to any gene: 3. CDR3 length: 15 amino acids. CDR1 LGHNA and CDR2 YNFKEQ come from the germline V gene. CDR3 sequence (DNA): TGTGCCAGCAGCCAAGAAGGGACTAGCGGGAGACCGCAGTATTTT. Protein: CASSQEGTSGRPQYF.

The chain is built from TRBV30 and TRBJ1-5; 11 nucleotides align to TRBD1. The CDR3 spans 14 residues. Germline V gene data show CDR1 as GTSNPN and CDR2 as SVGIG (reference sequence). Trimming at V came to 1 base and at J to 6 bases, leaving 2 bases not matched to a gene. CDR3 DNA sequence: TGTGCCTGGAGTGGGGGGACAGGGGGTCAGCCCCAGCATTTT. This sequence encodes CAWSGGTGGQPQHF.

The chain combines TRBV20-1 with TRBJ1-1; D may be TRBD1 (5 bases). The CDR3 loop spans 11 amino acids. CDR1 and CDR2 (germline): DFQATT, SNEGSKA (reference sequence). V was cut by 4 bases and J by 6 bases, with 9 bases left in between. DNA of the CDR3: TGCAGTGCTACGCGGGGCGCTGAAGCTTTCTTT. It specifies CSATRGAEAFF.

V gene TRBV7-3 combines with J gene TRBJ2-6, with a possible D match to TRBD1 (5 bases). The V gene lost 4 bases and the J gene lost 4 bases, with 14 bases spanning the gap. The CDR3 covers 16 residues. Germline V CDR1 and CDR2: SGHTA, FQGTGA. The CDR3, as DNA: TGTGCCAGCAGCTCTCCTTCAGGGTGGGGGGCCAACGTCCTGACTTTC. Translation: CASSSPSGWGANVLTF.

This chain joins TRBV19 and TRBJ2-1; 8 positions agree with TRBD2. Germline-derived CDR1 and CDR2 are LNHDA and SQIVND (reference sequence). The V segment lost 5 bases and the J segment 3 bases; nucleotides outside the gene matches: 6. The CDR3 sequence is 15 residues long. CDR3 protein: CASSLPGLDYNEQFF. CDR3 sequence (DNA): TGTGCCAGTAGTCTCCCGGGACTAGACTACAATGAGCAGTTCTTC.